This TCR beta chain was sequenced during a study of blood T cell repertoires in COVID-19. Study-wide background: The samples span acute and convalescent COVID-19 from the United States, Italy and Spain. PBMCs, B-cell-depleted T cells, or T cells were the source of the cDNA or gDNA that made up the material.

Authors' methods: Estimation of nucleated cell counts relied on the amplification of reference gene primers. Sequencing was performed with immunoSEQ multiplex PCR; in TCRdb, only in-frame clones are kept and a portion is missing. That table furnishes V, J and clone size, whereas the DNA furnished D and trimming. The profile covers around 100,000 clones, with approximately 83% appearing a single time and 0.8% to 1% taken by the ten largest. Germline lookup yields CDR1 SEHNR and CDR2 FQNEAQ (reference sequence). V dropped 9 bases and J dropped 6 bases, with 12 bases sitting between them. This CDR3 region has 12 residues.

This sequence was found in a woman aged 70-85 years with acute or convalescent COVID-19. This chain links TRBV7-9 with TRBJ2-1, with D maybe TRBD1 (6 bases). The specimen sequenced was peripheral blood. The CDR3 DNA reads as TGTGCCAGATCTGACAGGTCCAATGAGCAGTTCTTC. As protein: CARSDRSNEQFF. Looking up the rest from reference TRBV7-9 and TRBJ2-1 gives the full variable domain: DTGVSQNPRHKITKRGQNVTFRCDPISEHNRLYWYRQTLGQGPEFLTYFQNEAQLEKSRLLSDRFSAERPKGSFSTLEIQRTEQGDSAMYLCARSDRSNEQFFGPGTRLTVL.